The 23 T cell receptor beta chains presented below share a single source sample, sequenced in a study of cytomegalovirus exposure and HLA in healthy donors. Profiling relied on immunoSEQ multiplex PCR, and the TCRdb table lists in-frame clones only, not all of them. The data hold approximately 65,000 clones, with over 90% observed a single time. The sample was PBMCs. The receptors stem from a woman under 30 in good health and CMV-seronegative.

V gene TRBV5-1 combines with J gene TRBJ1-2; 7 bases are shared with TRBD1. CDR3 length: 14 residues. Germline lookup yields CDR1 SGHRS and CDR2 YFSETQ. Unmatched junction bases numbered 11, after V lost 4 bases and J lost 8 bases. Here the CDR3 DNA reads TGCGCCAGCAGCGCCCAGACAGGGAATGGAGGCTACACCTTC. As protein: CASSAQTGNGGYTF.

A single count supports this clone. V and J are TRBV28 and TRBJ1-1; D may be TRBD1 (5 bases). This CDR3 contains 13 residues. CDR1 and CDR2 (germline): MDHEN, SYDVKM. V lost 2 bases and J lost 5, with 9 bases in between. CDR3 region: CASSLTEGTEAFF. CDR3 nucleotide sequence: TGTGCCAGCAGTTTAACGGAGGGGACTGAAGCTTTCTTT.

This chain joins TRBV27 and TRBJ2-5, with a possible D match to TRBD1 (5 bases). Germline V gene lookup returns CDR1 MNHEY and CDR2 SMNVEV (reference sequence). Trimming shortened V by 6 bases and J by 3 bases, and 8 bases separated the two germline ends. The CDR3 contains 12 residues. CDR3 DNA: TGTGCCAGCAGGGGGCTGAAAGAGACCCAGTACTTC. Translating gives CASRGLKETQYF.

The V call is TRBV6-1, the J call TRBJ2-7; 9 bases match TRBD2. CDR3 size: 15 residues. CDR1 and CDR2 (germline): MNHNS, SASEGT. The V gene end was trimmed by 1 base and the J gene end by 4 bases; junction bases not matched to a gene: 5. The chain's CDR3 is CASSEGAGGIYEQYF. Written as DNA, the CDR3 is TGTGCCAGCAGTGAAGGCGCGGGAGGGATTTACGAGCAGTACTTC.

The V gene is TRBV6-1, the J gene TRBJ2-7, with 7 positions matching TRBD1. The CDR3 is made up of 15 amino acids. The ends lost 3 bases at V and 0 bases at J; junction bases unmatched: 5. The germline V gene has CDR1 MNHNS and CDR2 SASEGT. CDR3 sequence (DNA): TGTGCCAGCAGTGAGTCAGGGGGTAGCTCCTACGAGCAGTACTTC. The encoded protein is CASSESGGSSYEQYF.

The chain couples TRBV10-1 to TRBJ2-3, with D possibly matching TRBD2 (6 bases). Trimming left V 0 bases short and J 2 bases short, with 12 bases between. The CDR3 totals 16 residues. Germline values: CDR1 WNHNN, CDR2 SYGVQD (reference sequence). The CDR3 loop is CASSESWEVDTDTQYF. The CDR3 region has the DNA TGCGCCAGCAGTGAGTCGTGGGAGGTGGACACAGATACGCAGTATTTT.

The genes are TRBV6-1 and TRBJ1-4; D gene unclear. Germline assignment: CDR1 MNHNS and CDR2 SASEGT. Trimming pared 0 bases from V and 5 bases from J, leaving 10 bases between. This CDR3 has 15 residues. CDR3 sequence reads: CASSEAAGENEKLFF. Here the CDR3 DNA reads TGTGCCAGCAGTGAAGCGGCAGGTGAAAATGAAAAACTGTTTTTT.

The rearrangement joins TRBV5-8 to TRBJ2-1; no reliable D call. The V end lost 3 bases, the J end lost 9 bases, and 7 bases lay between the germline ends. The CDR3 is 11 residues long. Germline values: CDR1 SGHTS, CDR2 YDEGEE. The CDR3: CASSSYVEQFF. Here the CDR3 DNA reads TGTGCCAGCAGCTCGTATGTTGAGCAGTTCTTC.

A few counts support this clone. The chain links TRBV10-2 to TRBJ2-1; the match to TRBD2 covers 11 bases. Per the germline V gene, CDR1 is WSHSY and CDR2 is SAAADI. The CDR3 consists of 16 residues. The ends lost 3 bases at V and 7 bases at J; junction bases unmatched: 8. The CDR3 is CASSERVAGGPNEQFF. CDR3 DNA: TGCGCCAGCAGTGAACGCGTAGCGGGGGGGCCAAATGAGCAGTTCTTC.

The chain combines TRBV29-1 with TRBJ1-2; D may be TRBD1 (6 bases). CDR3 length equals 13 residues. The V end was cut by 5 bases, the J end by 5 bases, with 15 bases between. Germline V gene data show CDR1 as SQVTM and CDR2 as ANQGSEA. CDR3: CSVPQDRLYGYTF. The CDR3 region has the DNA TGCAGCGTTCCTCAGGACAGACTTTATGGCTACACCTTC. Combining the CDR3 with reference TRBV29-1 and TRBJ1-2 gives the whole variable domain SAVISQKPSRDICQRGTSLTIQCQVDSQVTMMFWYRQQPGQSLTLIATANQGSEATYESGFVIDKFPISRPNLTFSTLTVSNMSPEDSSIYLCSVPQDRLYGYTFGSGTRLTVV.

The CDR3 loop reads CASTITGDNQPQHF. For the CDR3, the DNA is TGTGCCAGCACTATAACAGGGGACAATCAGCCCCAGCATTTT. The gene calls are TRBV6-1 and TRBJ1-5; 7 bases fit TRBD1. CDR1 is MNHNS, CDR2 SASEGT, per germline. The trim removed 7 bases at V and 3 bases at J, leaving 6 bases unmatched. The CDR3 is 14 amino acids.

This chain links TRBV7-9 with TRBJ2-1, with D tentatively TRBD2 (6 bases). This CDR3 has 14 amino acids. CDR1 and CDR2 from the germline V gene are SEHNR and FQNEAQ (reference sequence). Trimming took 5 bases from V and 10 from J, leaving 18 bases between them. The CDR3 is CASSRTISGDEQFF. The DNA of the CDR3 is TGTGCCAGCAGCCGGACTATATCGGGGGACGAGCAGTTCTTC.

This sequence joins TRBV4-1 and TRBJ1-6, with a possible D match to TRBD1 (6 bases). V was trimmed by 5 bases and J by 0 bases, leaving 20 bases between them. This CDR3 region has 19 residues. Per germline, CDR1 MGHRA and CDR2 YSYEKL. The DNA for the CDR3 is TGCGCCAGCAGCTTTAGGTCCGGACAGCCAGACTCCTATAATTCACCCCTCCACTTT. This translates into CASSFRSGQPDSYNSPLHF.

The chain carries TRBV11-3 and TRBJ2-1; D may be TRBD2 (7 bases). CDR1 is SGHNT and CDR2 is YENEEA in the germline V gene. This CDR3 is 16 amino acids long. The V end lost 0 bases, the J end lost 6 bases, and 15 bases lay between the germline ends. For the CDR3, the DNA is TGTGCCAGCAGCTTAGATGGGAGGGGGGGTTCCAATGAGCAGTTCTTC. Protein: CASSLDGRGGSNEQFF. Together with reference TRBV11-3 and TRBJ2-1, the CDR3 gives the full variable domain: EAGVVQSPRYKIIEKKQPVAFWCNPISGHNTLYWYLQNLGQGPELLIRYENEEAVDDSQLPKDRFSAERLKGVDSTLKIQPAELGDSAVYLCASSLDGRGGSNEQFFGPGTRLTVL.

The chain combines TRBV14 with TRBJ2-3, with 10 bases matching TRBD2. Germline loops: CDR1 SGHDN, CDR2 FVKESK. The length of the CDR3 is 15 residues. The J segment lost 1 base and the V segment lost 4 bases, leaving 2 bases of the junction unmatched. The chain's CDR3 is CASSLGTSGTDTQYF. The CDR3 DNA reads as TGTGCCAGCAGCCTCGGGACTAGCGGCACAGATACGCAGTATTTT.

V gene TRBV27 combines with J gene TRBJ1-1; D might be TRBD1 (5 bases). CDR1 MNHEY and CDR2 SMNVEV come from the germline V gene (reference sequence). CDR3 length: 14 residues. V was cut by 2 bases and J by 0 bases, with 7 bases left in between. As DNA, the CDR3 is TGTGCCAGCAGTTTACGACAGCTGAACACTGAAGCTTTCTTT. Protein product: CASSLRQLNTEAFF.

The V gene is TRBV6-5, the J gene TRBJ1-2; maybe TRBD1 (5 bases). The V gene lost 5 bases and the J gene lost 0 bases, with 10 bases spanning the gap. This CDR3 has 14 amino acids. Germline CDR1 and CDR2: MNHEY and SVGAGI. In DNA, the CDR3 is TGTGCCAGCAGTGCACACAGGACTAACTATGGCTACACCTTC. It encodes CASSAHRTNYGYTF.

The chain has TRBV6-6 and TRBJ2-1, with 8 bases aligning to TRBD2. V was clipped by 5 bases and J by 1 base; unmatched bases: 7. The CDR3 consists of 16 residues. Germline V CDR1 and CDR2: MNHNY, SVGAGI (reference sequence). CDR3 sequence reads: CASSPRGGGSYNEQFF. As DNA, the CDR3 is TGTGCCAGCAGTCCCCGGGGGGGCGGGTCCTACAATGAGCAGTTCTTC.

This chain uses TRBV6-5 with TRBJ1-1; tentatively, D is TRBD1 (6 bases). Germline CDR1 MNHEY, CDR2 SVGAGI. The CDR3 covers 13 residues. Between the trimmed V and J ends, which lost 7 bases and 5 bases, there was a span of 14 bases. The CDR3 region has the DNA TGTGCCAGCACCCACAGGGAGGGAACTGAAGCTTTCTTT. It translates to CASTHREGTEAFF.

The chain's CDR3 is CASSPLAIPYEQYF. In nucleotides, the CDR3 is TGCGCCAGCAGCCCACTAGCTATTCCCTACGAGCAGTACTTC. The chain is built from TRBV4-1 and TRBJ2-7; tentative D call: TRBD2 (6 bases). Germline CDR1 and CDR2: MGHRA and YSYEKL. The CDR3 covers 14 residues. Trimming stripped 4 bases from V and 2 bases from J, with 12 bases between.

The gene calls are TRBV12-5 and TRBJ2-6; D is unclear. V shed 8 bases and J shed 1 base, with 12 bases lying between them. CDR1 LGHNT and CDR2 FRNRAP come from the germline V gene. The CDR3 runs to 15 residues. The CDR3 DNA sequence: TGTGCTAGTTATCGTAGCCCGTCTGGGGCCAACGTCCTGACTTTC. Translated: CASYRSPSGANVLTF.

The chain has TRBV5-6 and TRBJ2-3; TRBD1 matches 8 bases. Germline CDR1 is SGHDT and CDR2 is YYEEEE. V shed 5 bases and J 0 bases; nucleotides not matched to a gene: 5. This CDR3 spans 15 amino acids. The CDR3 is CASRMDRDSTDTQYF. The CDR3 coding sequence is TGTGCCAGCAGGATGGACAGGGATAGCACAGATACGCAGTATTTT.

V usage is TRBV6-6 and J usage is TRBJ1-5; D ambiguous. The CDR3 runs to 15 residues. Trimming left V 0 bases short and J 2 bases short, with 8 bases between. CDR1 and CDR2 (germline): MNHNY, SVGAGI (reference sequence). CDR3 in DNA: TGTGCCAGCAGTTACTCGAGGGTGGGCAATCAGCCCCAGCATTTT. Encoded protein: CASSYSRVGNQPQHF.